This T cell receptor beta chain was profiled in a study of regulatory T cells in long-lasting Graves disease. Study observations and caveats: TRBV28, TRBJ1-2 and TRBJ2-5 were segments that persistent disease favored.

At least ten counts were recorded for this clonotype. What it binds is not known. V shed 5 bases, J shed 7 bases, and the junction held 5 bases outside the gene matches. This CDR3 comprises 13 residues. Time point of the sample: newly diagnosed GD, antithyroid drugs for less than 3 months. The TCR library was made from RNA that had been extracted from PBMCs in TRIzol. Arm-PCR with iRepertoire HTBI primers amplified the CDR3 regions for these TCR beta libraries. One entry per CDR3 protein results from TCRdb running MiXCR on the multiplex PCR reads. This sample has approximately 480,000 distinct CDR3 sequences, with around 15% found just once. The same data also went into a second study, on T cells in Graves' hyperthyroidism and ophthalmopathy. That study adds: No ophthalmopathy progression within 18 months constituted stable Graves' hyperthyroidism. The primer set for the first-round RT-PCR of the TCR CDR3 was HTBI. Most clonotypes that expanded in the thyroid above 0.001 also showed up in blood.

The source of this sequence is a man between 35 and 55 years old with Graves disease. The sequencing here drew on peripheral blood mononuclear cells (PBMCs), taken at new diagnosis, from a patient treated with antithyroid drugs. The rearrangement links TRBV12-3 or TRBV12-4 to TRBJ2-3, with 8 bases fitting TRBD1. The CDR3 loop is CASSERTGYTQYF. As DNA, the CDR3 is TGTGCCAGCAGTGAGCGGACAGGGTATACGCAGTATTTT.